This T cell receptor beta chain was identified during a study of cytomegalovirus exposure and HLA in healthy donors. The length of the CDR3 is 13 residues. Trimming took 6 bases from V and 7 from J, leaving 12 bases between them. Germline CDR1 and CDR2: MNHEY and SMNVEV (reference sequence). This clone was picked up a small number of times. Antigen unknown. Findings and caveats of the study: The study found most TCR sequences rare, yet found some public TCRs in many donors. According to a later analysis, donors in an Asian-associated ancestry cluster reportedly had fewer N-insertions than the roughly 670-donor mean. Later analysis associated a missense DCLRE1C variant with TCR beta V- and J-gene trimming.

The PCR used 60 Vbeta and 13 Jbeta primers. Method: immunoSEQ multiplex PCR; TCRdb's copy keeps in-frame clones and lacks some. Seen here are some 110,000 clones, around 68% observed once, and the top ten hold approximately 10%. The sequence was collected from a woman aged 50 to 60 in good health and CMV-seropositive. The genes are TRBV27 and TRBJ2-2; TRBD1 is a possible D gene (7 bases). The sample taken for sequencing was PBMCs. The CDR3 DNA is TGTGCCAGCAGCCAGGGGGGCGGCGGGGAGCTGTTTTTT. Encoded protein: CASSQGGGGELFF.